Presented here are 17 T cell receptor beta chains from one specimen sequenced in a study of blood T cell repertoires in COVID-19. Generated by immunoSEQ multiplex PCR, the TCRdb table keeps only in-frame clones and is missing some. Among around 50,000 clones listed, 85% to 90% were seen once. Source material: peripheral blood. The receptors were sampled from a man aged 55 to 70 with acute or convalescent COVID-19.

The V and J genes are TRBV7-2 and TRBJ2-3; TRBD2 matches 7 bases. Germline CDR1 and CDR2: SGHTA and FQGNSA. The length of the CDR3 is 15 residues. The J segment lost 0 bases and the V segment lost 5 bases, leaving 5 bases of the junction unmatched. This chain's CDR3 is CASSQVSGSTDTQYF. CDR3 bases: TGTGCCAGCAGCCAAGTTAGCGGGAGCACAGATACGCAGTATTTT.

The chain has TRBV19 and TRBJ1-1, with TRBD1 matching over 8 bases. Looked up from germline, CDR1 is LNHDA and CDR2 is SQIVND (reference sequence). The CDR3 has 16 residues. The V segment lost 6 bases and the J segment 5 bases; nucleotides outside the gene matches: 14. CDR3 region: CASSLNLDRAGTEAFF. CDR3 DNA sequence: TGTGCCAGTAGCCTAAATCTGGACAGGGCGGGGACTGAAGCTTTCTTT. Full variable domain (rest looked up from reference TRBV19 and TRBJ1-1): DGGITQSPKYLFRKEGQNVTLSCEQNLNHDAMYWYRQDPGQGLRLIYYSQIVNDFQKGDIAEGYSVSREKKESFPLTVTSAQKNPTAFYLCASSLNLDRAGTEAFFGQGTRLTVV.

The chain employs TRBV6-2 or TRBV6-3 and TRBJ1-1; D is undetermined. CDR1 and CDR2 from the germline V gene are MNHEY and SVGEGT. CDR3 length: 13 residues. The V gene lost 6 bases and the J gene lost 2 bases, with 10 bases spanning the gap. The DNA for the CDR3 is TGTGCCAGCAGCCCCAGTTTCAACACTGAAGCTTTCTTT. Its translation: CASSPSFNTEAFF.

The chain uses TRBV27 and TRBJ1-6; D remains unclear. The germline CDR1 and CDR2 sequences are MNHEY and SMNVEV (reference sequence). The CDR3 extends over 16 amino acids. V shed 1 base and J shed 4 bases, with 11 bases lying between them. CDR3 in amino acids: CASSLYGAGYNSPLHF. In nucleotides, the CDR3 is TGTGCCAGCAGTTTATATGGAGCCGGGTATAATTCACCCCTCCACTTT.

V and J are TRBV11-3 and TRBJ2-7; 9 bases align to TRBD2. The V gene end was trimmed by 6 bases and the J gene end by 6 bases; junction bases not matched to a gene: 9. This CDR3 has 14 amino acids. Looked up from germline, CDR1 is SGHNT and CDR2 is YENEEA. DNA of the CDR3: TGTGCCAGCAGTCTACTAGCGGGCTCCCTCGAGCAGTACTTC. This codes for CASSLLAGSLEQYF.

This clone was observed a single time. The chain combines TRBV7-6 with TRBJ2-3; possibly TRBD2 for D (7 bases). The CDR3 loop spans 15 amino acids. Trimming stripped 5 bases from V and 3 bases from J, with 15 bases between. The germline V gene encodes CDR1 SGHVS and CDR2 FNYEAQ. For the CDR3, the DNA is TGTGCCAGCAGCCGAGGGGGGGGCGGGACAGATACGCAGTATTTT. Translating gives CASSRGGGGTDTQYF.

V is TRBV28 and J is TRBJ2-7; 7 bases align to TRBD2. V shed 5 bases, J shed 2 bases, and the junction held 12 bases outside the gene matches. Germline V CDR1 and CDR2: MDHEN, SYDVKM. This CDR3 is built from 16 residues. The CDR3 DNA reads TGTGCCAGCAGTCCCCCATTAGCGGGTGGGGCCTACGAGCAGTACTTC. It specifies CASSPPLAGGAYEQYF.

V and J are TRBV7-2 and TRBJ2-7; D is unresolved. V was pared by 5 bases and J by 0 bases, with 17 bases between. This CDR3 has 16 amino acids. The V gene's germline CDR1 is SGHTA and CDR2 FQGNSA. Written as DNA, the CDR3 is TGTGCCAGCAGCAGAGGTCCTGGATTCCTCTCCTACGAGCAGTACTTC. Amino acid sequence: CASSRGPGFLSYEQYF.

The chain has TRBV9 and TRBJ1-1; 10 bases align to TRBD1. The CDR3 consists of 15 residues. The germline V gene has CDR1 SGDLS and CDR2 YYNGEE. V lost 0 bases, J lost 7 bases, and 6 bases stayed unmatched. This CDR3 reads CASSVGYDRGLEAFF. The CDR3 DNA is TGTGCCAGCAGCGTAGGATATGACAGGGGGCTTGAAGCTTTCTTT.

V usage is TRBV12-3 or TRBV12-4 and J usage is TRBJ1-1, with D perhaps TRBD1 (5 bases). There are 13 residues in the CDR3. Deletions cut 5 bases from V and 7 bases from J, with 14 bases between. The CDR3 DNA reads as TGTGCCAGCAGTCTAACCCGAACAGGTGAAGCTTTCTTT. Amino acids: CASSLTRTGEAFF.

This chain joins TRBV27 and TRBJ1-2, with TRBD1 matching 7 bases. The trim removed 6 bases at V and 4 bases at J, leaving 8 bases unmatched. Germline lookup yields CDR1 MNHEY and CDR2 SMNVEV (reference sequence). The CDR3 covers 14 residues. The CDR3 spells CASRPMPGGYGYTF. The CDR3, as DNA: TGTGCCAGCAGGCCCATGCCAGGGGGCTATGGCTACACCTTC.

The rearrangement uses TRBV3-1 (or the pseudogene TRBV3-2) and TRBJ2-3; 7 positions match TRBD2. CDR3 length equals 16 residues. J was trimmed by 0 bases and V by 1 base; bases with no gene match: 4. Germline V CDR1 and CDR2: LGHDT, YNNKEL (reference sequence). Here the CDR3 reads CASSQASGTSTDTQYF. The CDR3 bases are TGTGCCAGCAGCCAAGCAAGCGGGACCAGCACAGATACGCAGTATTTT.

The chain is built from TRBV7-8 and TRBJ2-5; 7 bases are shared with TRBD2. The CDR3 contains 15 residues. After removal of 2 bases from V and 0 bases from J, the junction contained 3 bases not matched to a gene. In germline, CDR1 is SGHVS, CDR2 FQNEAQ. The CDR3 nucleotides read TGTGCCAGCAGCTTATCCAGCGGGAACCAAGAGACCCAGTACTTC. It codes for CASSLSSGNQETQYF.

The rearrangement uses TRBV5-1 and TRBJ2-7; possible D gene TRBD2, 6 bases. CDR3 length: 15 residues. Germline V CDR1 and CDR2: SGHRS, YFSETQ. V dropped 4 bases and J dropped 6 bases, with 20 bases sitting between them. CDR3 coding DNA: TGCGCCAGCAGCGACTCTAGCGCTAGGGCATCCGAGCAGTACTTC. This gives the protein CASSDSSARASEQYF.

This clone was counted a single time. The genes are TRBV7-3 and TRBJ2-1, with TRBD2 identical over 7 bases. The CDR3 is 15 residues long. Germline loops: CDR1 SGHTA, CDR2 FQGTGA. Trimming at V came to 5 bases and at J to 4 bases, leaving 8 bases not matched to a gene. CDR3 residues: CASSVGGTKYNEQFF. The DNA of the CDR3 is TGTGCCAGCAGCGTCGGTGGGACTAAATACAATGAGCAGTTCTTC. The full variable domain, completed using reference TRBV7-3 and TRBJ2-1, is GAGVSQTPSNKVTEKGKYVELRCDPISGHTALYWYRQSLGQGPEFLIYFQGTGAADDSGLPNDRFFAVRPEGSVSTLKIQRTERGDSAVYLCASSVGGTKYNEQFFGPGTRLTVL.

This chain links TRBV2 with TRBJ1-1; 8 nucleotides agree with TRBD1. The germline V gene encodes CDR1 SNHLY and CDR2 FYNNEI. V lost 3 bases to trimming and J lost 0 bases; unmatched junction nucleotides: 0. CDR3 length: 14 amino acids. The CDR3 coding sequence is TGTGCCAGCAGTGAGGACAGGGTGAACACTGAAGCTTTCTTT. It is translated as CASSEDRVNTEAFF.

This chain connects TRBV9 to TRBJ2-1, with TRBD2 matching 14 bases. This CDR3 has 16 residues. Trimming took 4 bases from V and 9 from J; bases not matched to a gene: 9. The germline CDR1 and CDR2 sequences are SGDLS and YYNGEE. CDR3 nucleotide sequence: TGTGCCAGCAGCCCCACACCGGGACTAGCGGGAGTTGAGCAGTTCTTC. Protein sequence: CASSPTPGLAGVEQFF.